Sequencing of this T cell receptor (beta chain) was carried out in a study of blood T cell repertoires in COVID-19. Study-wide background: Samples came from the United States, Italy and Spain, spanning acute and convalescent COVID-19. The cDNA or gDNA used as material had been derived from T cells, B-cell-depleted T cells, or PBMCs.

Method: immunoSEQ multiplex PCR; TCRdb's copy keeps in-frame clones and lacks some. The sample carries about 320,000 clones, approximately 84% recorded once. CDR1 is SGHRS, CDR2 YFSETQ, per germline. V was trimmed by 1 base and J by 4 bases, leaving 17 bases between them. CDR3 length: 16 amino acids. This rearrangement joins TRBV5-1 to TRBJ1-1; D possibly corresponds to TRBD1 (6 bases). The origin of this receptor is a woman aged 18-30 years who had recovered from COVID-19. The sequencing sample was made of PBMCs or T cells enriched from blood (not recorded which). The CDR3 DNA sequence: TGCGCCAGCAGCTTGAAGGAGGCGGGGGCAGGCACTGAAGCTTTCTTT. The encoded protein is CASSLKEAGAGTEAFF.